Reported below is one T cell receptor beta chain. Its antigen is unidentified. After removal of 8 bases from V and 3 bases from J, the junction contained 12 bases not matched to a gene. The CDR3 totals 15 residues. Germline CDR1 reads LNHNV; CDR2 reads YYDKDF (reference sequence). This entry belongs to a study of regulatory T cells in long-lasting Graves disease. Study observations and caveats: Tissue studied was limited to peripheral blood, excluding thyroid tissue. Accuracy was possibly reduced by small sample size. Fewer public clonotypes were shared by new patients (roughly 970) than by persistent patients (roughly 2,500).

Time point given: persistent/refractory GD, antithyroid drugs over 5 years with positive TRAb. PBMC RNA served as the TCR library source. Construction of TCR beta libraries relied on iRepertoire HTBI primers and on Arm-PCR targeting CDR3 regions. MiXCR, applied by TCRdb to the multiplex PCR reads, yields one record per CDR3 protein. Among more than 350,000 distinct CDR3 sequences listed, around 20% were seen once. The sample in question was peripheral blood mononuclear cells (PBMCs), obtained when the disease was refractory, from a patient treated with antithyroid drugs. The source of this sequence is a female donor with Graves disease. The chain uses TRBV15 and TRBJ2-7; 8 nucleotides match TRBD1. The CDR3 coding sequence is TGTGCCACCCGCCTTGGACAGGGATTAGACTACGAGCAGTACTTC. Amino acids: CATRLGQGLDYEQYF.